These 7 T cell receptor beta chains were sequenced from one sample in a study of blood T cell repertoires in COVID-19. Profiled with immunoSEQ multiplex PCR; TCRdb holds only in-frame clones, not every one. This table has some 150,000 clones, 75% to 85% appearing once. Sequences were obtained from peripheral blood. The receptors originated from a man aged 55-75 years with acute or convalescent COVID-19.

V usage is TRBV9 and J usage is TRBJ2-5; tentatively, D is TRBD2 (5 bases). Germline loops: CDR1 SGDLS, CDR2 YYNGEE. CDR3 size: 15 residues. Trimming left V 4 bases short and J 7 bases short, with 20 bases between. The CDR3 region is CASSPRDGGRGTQYF. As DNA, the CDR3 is TGTGCCAGCAGCCCGAGGGATGGAGGCCGCGGGACCCAGTACTTC. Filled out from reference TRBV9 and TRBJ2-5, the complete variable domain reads DSGVTQTPKHLITATGQRVTLRCSPRSGDLSVYWYQQSLDQGLQFLIQYYNGEERAKGNILERFSAQQFPDLHSELNLSSLELGDSALYFCASSPRDGGRGTQYFGPGTRLLVL.

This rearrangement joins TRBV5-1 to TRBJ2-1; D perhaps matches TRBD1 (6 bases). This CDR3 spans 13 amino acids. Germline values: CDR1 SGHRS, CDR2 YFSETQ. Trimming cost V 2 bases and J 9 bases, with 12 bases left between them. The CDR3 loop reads CASSFHRETEQFF. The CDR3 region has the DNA TGCGCCAGCAGCTTCCACAGGGAGACTGAGCAGTTCTTC.

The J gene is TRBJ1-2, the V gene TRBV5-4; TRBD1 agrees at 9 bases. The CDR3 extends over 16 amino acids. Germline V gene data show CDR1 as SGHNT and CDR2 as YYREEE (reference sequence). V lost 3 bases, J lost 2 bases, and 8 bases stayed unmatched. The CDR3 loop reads CASSSGQGGGNYGYTF. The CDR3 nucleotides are TGTGCCAGCAGCTCGGGACAGGGAGGGGGAAACTATGGCTACACCTTC.

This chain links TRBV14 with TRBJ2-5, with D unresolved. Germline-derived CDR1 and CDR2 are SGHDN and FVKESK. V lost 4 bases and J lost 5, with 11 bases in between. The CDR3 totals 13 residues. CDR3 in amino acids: CASSPGLSETQYF. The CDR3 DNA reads TGTGCCAGCAGCCCAGGCCTATCCGAGACCCAGTACTTC. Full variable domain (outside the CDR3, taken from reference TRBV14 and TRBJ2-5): EAGVTQFPSHSVIEKGQTVTLRCDPISGHDNLYWYRRVMGKEIKFLLHFVKESKQDESGMPNNRFLAERTGGTYSTLKVQPAELEDSGVYFCASSPGLSETQYFGPGTRLLVL.

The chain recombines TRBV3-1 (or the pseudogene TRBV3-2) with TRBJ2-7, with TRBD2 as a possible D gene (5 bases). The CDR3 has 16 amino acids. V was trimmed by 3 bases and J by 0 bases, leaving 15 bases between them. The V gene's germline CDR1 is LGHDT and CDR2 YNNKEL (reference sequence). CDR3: CASSQGAGIGSYEQYF. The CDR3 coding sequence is TGTGCCAGCAGCCAGGGAGCCGGGATAGGCTCCTACGAGCAGTACTTC.

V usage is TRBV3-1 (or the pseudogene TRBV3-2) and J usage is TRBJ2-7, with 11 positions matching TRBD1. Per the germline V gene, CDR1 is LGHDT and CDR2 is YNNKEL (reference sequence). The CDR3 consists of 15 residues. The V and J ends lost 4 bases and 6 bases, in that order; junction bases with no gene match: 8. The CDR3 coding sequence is TGTGCCAGCAGCCCGAATAGCGGGACAGGGGGCGAGCAGTACTTC. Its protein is CASSPNSGTGGEQYF.

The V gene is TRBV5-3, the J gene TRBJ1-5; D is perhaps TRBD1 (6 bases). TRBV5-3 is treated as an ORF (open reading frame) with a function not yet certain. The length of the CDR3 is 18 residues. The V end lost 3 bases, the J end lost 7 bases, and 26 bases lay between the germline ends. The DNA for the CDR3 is TGTGCCAGAAGCTGGGGTAGGGGTCGGACAGTGGTAGGACAGCCCCAGCATTTT. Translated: CARSWGRGRTVVGQPQHF.